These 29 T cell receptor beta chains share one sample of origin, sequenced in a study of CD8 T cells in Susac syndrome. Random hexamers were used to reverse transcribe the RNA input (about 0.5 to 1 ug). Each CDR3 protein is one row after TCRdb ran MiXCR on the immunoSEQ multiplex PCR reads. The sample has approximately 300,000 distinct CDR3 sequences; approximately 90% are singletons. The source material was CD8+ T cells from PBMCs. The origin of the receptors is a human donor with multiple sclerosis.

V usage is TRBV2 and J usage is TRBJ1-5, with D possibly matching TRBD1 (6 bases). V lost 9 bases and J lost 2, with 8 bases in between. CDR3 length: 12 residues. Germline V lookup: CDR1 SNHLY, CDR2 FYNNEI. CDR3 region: CARQGRNQPQHF. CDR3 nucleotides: TGTGCCAGACAGGGCCGCAATCAGCCCCAGCATTTT.

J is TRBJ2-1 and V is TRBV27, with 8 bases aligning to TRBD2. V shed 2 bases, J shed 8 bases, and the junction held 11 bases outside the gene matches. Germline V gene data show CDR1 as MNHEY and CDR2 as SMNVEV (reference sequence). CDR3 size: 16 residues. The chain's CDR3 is CASSLTGGPGFDEQFF. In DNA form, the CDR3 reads TGTGCCAGCAGTTTAACGGGAGGGCCCGGTTTCGATGAGCAGTTCTTC.

CDR3 region: CASQGTDYNEQFF. CDR3 coding DNA: TGTGCCAGCCAGGGGACAGATTACAATGAGCAGTTCTTC. The chain recombines TRBV7-3 with TRBJ2-1; 7 bases match TRBD1. Germline CDR1 SGHTA, CDR2 FQGTGA. V was pared by 8 bases and J by 4 bases, with 5 bases of the junction left unmatched. The CDR3 is 13 residues long.

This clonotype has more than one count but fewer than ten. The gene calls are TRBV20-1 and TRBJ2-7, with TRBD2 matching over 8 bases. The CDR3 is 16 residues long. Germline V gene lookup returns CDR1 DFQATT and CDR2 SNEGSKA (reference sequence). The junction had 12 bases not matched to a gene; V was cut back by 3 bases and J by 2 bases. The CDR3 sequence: CSARGLTGGGTYEQYF. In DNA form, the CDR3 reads TGCAGTGCTAGGGGGCTGACGGGAGGGGGAACCTACGAGCAGTACTTC.

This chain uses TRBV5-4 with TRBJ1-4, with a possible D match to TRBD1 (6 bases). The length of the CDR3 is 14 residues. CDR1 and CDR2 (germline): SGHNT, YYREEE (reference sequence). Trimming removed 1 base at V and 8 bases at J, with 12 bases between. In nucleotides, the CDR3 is TGTGCCAGCAGCTTGTCGGCAGGGGACGAAAAACTGTTTTTT. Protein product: CASSLSAGDEKLFF.

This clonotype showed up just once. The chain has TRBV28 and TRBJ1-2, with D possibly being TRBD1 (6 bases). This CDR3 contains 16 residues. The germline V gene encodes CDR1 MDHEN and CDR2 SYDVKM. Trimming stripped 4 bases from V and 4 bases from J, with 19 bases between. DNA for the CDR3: TGTGCCAGCAGTTCTTTTAAGGGGGTTGCGGCCTATGGCTACACCTTC. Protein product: CASSSFKGVAAYGYTF.

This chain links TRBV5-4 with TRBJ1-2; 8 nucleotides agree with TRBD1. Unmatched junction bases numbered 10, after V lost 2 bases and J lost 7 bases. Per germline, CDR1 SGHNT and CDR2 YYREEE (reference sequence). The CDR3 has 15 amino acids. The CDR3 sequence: CASSFPQTGEVGYTF. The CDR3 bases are TGTGCCAGCAGCTTTCCCCAGACAGGGGAGGTTGGCTACACCTTC. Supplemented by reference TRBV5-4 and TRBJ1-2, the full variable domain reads ETGVTQSPTHLIKTRGQQVTLRCSSQSGHNTVSWYQQALGQGPQFIFQYYREEENGRGNFPPRFSGLQFPNYSSELNVNALELDDSALYLCASSFPQTGEVGYTFGSGTRLTVV.

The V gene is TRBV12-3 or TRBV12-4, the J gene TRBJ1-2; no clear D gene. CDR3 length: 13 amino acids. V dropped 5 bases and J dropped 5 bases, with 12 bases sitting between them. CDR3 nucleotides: TGTGCCAGCAGTCCGGGCCCCACGTATGGCTACACCTTC. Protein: CASSPGPTYGYTF.

CDR3 in amino acids: CASSQETGGDEQFF. The DNA for the CDR3 is TGTGCCAGCAGCCAAGAAACAGGGGGCGATGAGCAGTTCTTC. The chain recombines TRBV14 with TRBJ2-1, with TRBD1 matching over 9 bases. The CDR3 extends over 14 amino acids. The V gene's germline CDR1 is SGHDN and CDR2 FVKESK. V gave up 0 bases and J gave up 8 bases; unmatched junction bases: 2.

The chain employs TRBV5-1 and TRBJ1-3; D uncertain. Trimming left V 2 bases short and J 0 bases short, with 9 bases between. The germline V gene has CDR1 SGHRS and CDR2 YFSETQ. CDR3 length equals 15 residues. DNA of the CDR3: TGCGCCAGCAGCTTTGAAGGCGACTCTGGAAACACCATATATTTT. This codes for CASSFEGDSGNTIYF.

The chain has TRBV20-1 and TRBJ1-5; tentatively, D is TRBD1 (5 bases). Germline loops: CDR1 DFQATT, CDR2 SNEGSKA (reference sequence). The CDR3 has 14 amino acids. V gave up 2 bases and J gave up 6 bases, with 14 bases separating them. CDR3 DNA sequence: TGCAGTGCTAGATCCGGGGGGGATAGTCAGCCCCAGCATTTT. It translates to CSARSGGDSQPQHF.

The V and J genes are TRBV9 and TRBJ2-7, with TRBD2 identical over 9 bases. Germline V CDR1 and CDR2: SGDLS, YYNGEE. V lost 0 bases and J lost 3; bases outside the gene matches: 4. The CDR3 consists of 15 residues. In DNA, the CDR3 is TGTGCCAGCAGCGTAGAAGGGACTAGCATCTACGAGCAGTACTTC. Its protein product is CASSVEGTSIYEQYF. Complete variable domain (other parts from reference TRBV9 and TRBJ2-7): DSGVTQTPKHLITATGQRVTLRCSPRSGDLSVYWYQQSLDQGLQFLIQYYNGEERAKGNILERFSAQQFPDLHSELNLSSLELGDSALYFCASSVEGTSIYEQYFGPGTRLTVT.

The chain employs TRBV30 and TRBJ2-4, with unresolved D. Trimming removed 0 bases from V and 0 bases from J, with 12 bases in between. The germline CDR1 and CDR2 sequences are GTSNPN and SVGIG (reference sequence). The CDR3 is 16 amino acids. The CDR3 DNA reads TGTGCCTGGAGTGTAACCACCACTCTAGCCAAAAACATTCAGTACTTC. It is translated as CAWSVTTTLAKNIQYF.

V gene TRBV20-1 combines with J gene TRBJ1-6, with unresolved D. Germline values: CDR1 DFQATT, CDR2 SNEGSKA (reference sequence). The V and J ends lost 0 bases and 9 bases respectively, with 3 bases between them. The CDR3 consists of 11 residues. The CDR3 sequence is CSARDGSPLHF. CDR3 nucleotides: TGCAGTGCTAGAGATGGTTCACCCCTCCACTTT.

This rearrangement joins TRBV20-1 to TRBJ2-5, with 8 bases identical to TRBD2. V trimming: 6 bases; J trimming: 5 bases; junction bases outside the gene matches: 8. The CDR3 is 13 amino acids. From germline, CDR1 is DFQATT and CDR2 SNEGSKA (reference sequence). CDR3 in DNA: TGCAGTGCCGCCGGGGGACTAGGGGAGACCCAGTACTTC. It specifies CSAAGGLGETQYF.

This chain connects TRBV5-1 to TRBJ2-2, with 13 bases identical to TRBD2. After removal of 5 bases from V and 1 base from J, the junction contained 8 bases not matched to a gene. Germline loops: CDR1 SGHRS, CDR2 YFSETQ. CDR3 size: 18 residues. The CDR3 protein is CASRFPTSGGENTGELFF. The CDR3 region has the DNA TGCGCCAGCAGATTCCCCACTAGCGGGGGGGAGAACACCGGGGAGCTGTTTTTT.

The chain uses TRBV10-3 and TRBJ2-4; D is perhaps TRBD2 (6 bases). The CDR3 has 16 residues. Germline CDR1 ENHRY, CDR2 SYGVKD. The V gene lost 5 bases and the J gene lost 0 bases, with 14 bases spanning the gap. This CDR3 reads CAISNPSALAKNIQYF. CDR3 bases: TGTGCCATCAGTAACCCTAGCGCCCTAGCCAAAAACATTCAGTACTTC.

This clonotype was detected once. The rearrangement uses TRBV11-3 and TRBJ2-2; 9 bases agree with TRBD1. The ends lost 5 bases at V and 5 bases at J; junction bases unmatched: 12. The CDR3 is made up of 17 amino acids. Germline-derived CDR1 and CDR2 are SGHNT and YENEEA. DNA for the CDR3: TGTGCCAGCAGCGCTAGACAGGGGGAAGGTTTTACCGGGGAGCTGTTTTTT. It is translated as CASSARQGEGFTGELFF. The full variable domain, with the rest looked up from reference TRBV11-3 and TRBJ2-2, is EAGVVQSPRYKIIEKKQPVAFWCNPISGHNTLYWYLQNLGQGPELLIRYENEEAVDDSQLPKDRFSAERLKGVDSTLKIQPAELGDSAVYLCASSARQGEGFTGELFFGEGSRLTVL.

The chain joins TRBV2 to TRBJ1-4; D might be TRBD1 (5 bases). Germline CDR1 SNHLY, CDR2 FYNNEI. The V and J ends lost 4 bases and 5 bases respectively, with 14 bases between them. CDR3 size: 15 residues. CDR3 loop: CASSGPGLENEKLFF. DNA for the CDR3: TGTGCCAGCAGTGGGCCGGGACTTGAAAATGAAAAACTGTTTTTT. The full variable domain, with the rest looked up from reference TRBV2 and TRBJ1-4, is EPEVTQTPSHQVTQMGQEVILRCVPISNHLYFYWYRQILGQKVEFLVSFYNNEISEKSEIFDDQFSVERPDGSNFTLKIRSTKLEDSAMYFCASSGPGLENEKLFFGSGTQLSVL.

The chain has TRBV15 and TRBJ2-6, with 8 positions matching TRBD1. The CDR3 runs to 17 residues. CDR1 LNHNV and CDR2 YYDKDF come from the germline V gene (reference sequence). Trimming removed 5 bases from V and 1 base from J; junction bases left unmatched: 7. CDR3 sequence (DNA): TGTGCCACCAGCCCACAGGGGGTAGGATCTGGGGCCAACGTCCTGACTTTC. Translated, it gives CATSPQGVGSGANVLTF.

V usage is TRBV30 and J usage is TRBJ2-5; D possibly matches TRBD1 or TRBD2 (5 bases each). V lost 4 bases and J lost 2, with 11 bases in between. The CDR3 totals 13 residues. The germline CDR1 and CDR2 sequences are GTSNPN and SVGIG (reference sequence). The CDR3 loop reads CAWMGRFQETQYF. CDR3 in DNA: TGTGCCTGGATGGGACGTTTTCAAGAGACCCAGTACTTC. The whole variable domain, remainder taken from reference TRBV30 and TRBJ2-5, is SQTIHQWPATLVQPVGSPLSLECTVEGTSNPNLYWYRQAAGRGLQLLFYSVGIGQISSEVPQNLSASRPQDRQFILSSKKLLLSDSGFYLCAWMGRFQETQYFGPGTRLLVL.

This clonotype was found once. The CDR3: CASSPSTGEVWETQYF. The CDR3 DNA is TGTGCCAGCAGTCCGTCGACAGGGGAGGTTTGGGAGACCCAGTACTTC. The chain combines TRBV27 with TRBJ2-5, with 8 positions matching TRBD1. This CDR3 contains 16 residues. Germline CDR1 MNHEY, CDR2 SMNVEV (reference sequence). V gave up 5 bases and J gave up 5 bases; unmatched junction bases: 13.

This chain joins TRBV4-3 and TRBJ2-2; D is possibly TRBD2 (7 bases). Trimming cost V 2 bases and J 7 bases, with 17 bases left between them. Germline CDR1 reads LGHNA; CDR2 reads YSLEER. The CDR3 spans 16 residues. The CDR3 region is CASSQPILGGDGELFF. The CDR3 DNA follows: TGCGCCAGCAGCCAACCCATCCTAGGGGGGGACGGGGAGCTGTTTTTT.

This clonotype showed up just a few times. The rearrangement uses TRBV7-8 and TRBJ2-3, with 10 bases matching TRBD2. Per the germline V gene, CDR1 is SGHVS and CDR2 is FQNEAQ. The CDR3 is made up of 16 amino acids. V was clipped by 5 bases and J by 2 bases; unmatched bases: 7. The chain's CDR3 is CASSPRLAGVTDTQYF. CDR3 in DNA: TGTGCCAGCAGCCCCCGTCTAGCGGGGGTCACAGATACGCAGTATTTT.

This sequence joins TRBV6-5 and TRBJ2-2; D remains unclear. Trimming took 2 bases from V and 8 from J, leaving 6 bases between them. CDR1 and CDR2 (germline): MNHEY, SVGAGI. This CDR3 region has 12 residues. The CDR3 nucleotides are TGTGCCAGCAGTTACATGAGTGGGGAGCTGTTTTTT. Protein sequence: CASSYMSGELFF.

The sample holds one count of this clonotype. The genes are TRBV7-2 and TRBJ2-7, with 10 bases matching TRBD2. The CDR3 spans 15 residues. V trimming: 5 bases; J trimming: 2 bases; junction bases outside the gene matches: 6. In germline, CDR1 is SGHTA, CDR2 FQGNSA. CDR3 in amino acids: CASSQPGLAPYEQYF. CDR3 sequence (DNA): TGTGCCAGCAGCCAGCCGGGACTAGCGCCCTACGAGCAGTACTTC.

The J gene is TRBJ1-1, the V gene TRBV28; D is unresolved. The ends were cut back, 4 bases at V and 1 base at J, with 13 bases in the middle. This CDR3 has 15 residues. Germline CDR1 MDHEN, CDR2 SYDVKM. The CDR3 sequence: CASSSFLRQNTEAFF. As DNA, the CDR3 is TGTGCCAGCAGTTCCTTCCTTAGACAGAACACTGAAGCTTTCTTT.

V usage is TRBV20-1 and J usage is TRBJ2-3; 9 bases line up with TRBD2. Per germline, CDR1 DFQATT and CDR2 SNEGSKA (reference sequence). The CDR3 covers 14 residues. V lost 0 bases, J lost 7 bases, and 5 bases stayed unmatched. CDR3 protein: CSAREGLATYTQYF. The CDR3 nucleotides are TGCAGTGCTAGAGAGGGACTAGCCACGTATACGCAGTATTTT.

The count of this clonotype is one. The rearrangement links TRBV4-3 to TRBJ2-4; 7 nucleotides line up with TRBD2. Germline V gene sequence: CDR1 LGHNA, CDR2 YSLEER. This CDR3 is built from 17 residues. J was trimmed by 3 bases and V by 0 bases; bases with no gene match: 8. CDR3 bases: TGCGCCAGCAGCCAAGATTACGGGGGGAGAGGCAAAAACATTCAGTACTTC. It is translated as CASSQDYGGRGKNIQYF.